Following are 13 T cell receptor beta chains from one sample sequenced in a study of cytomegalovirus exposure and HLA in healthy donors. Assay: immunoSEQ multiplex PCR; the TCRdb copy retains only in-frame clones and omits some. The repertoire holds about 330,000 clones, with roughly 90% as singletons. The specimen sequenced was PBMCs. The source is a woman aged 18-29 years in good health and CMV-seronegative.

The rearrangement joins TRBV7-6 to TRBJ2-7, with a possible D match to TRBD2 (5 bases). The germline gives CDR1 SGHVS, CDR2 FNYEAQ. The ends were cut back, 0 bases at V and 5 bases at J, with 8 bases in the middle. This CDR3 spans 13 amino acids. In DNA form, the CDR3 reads TGTGCCAGCAGCTTAGCGGGAGCGGACGAGCAGTACTTC. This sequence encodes CASSLAGADEQYF.

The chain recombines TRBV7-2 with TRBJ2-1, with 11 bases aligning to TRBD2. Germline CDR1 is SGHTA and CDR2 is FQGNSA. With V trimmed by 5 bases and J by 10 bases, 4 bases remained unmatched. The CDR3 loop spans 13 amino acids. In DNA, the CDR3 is TGTGCCAGCAGCCTGGGACTAGCGGCGGAGCAGTTCTTC. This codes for CASSLGLAAEQFF.

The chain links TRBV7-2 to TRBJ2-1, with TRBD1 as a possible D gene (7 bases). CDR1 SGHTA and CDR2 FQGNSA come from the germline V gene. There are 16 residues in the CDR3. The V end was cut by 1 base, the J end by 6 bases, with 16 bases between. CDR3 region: CASSLDSGAGGNEQFF. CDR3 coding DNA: TGTGCCAGCAGCTTAGATTCGGGGGCAGGGGGCAATGAGCAGTTCTTC. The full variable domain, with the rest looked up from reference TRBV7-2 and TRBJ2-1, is GAGVSQSPSNKVTEKGKDVELRCDPISGHTALYWYRQSLGQGLEFLIYFQGNSAPDKSGLPSDRFSAERTGGSVSTLTIQRTQQEDSAVYLCASSLDSGAGGNEQFFGPGTRLTVL.

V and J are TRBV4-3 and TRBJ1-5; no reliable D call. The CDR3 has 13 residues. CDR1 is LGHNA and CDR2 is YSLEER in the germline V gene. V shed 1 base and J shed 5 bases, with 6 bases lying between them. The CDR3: CASSQGQYQPQHF. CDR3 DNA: TGCGCCAGCAGCCAAGGGCAGTATCAGCCCCAGCATTTT.

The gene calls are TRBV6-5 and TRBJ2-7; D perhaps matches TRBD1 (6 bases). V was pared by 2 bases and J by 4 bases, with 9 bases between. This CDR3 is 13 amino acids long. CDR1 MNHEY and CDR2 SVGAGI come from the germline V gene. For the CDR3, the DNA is TGTGCCAGCAGTTACCTACAGGGTTACGAGCAGTACTTC. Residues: CASSYLQGYEQYF.

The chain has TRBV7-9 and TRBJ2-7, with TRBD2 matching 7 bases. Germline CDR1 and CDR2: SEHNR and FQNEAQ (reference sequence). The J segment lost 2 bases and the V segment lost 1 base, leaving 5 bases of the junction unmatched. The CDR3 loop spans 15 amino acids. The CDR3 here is CASSLDERGPYEQYF. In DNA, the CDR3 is TGTGCCAGCAGCTTAGACGAGCGGGGACCCTACGAGCAGTACTTC.

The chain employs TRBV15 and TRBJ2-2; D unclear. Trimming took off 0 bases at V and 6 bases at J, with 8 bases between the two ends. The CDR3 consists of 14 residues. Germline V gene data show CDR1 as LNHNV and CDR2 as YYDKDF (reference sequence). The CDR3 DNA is TGTGCCACCAGCAGAGATCGGTCGGCCGGGGAGCTGTTTTTT. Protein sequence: CATSRDRSAGELFF.

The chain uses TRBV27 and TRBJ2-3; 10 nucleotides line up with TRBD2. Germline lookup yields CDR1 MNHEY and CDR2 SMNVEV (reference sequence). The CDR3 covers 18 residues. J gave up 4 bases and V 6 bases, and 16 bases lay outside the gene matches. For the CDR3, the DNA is TGTGCCAGCAGCCTCCCGGCGGGGCTAGCGGGAGTTCCAGATACGCAGTATTTT. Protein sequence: CASSLPAGLAGVPDTQYF.

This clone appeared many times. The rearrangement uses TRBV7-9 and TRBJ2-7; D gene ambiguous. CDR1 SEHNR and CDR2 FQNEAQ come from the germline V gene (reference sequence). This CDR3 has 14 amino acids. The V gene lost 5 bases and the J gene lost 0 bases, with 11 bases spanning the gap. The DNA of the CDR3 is TGTGCCAGCAGCCCCGAGACAATCTCCTACGAGCAGTACTTC. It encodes CASSPETISYEQYF.

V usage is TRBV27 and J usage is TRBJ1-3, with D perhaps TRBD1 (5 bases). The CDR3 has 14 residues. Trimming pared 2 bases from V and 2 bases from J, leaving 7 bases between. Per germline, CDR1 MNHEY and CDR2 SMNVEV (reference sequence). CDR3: CASSLGGTGNTIYF. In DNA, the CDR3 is TGTGCCAGCAGTTTAGGGGGGACTGGAAACACCATATATTTT.

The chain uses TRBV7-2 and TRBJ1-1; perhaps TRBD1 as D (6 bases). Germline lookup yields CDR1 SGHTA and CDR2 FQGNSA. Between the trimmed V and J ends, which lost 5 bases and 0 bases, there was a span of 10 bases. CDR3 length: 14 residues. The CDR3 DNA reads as TGTGCCAGCAGCGAACAGGGCTTGAACACTGAAGCTTTCTTT. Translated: CASSEQGLNTEAFF. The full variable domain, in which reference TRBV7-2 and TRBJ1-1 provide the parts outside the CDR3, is GAGVSQSPSNKVTEKGKDVELRCDPISGHTALYWYRQSLGQGLEFLIYFQGNSAPDKSGLPSDRFSAERTGGSVSTLTIQRTQQEDSAVYLCASSEQGLNTEAFFGQGTRLTVV.

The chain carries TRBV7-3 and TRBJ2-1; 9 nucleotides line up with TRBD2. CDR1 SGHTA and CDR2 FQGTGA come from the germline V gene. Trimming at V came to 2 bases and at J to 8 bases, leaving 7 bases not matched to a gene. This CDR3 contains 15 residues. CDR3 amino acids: CASSLDAGGPYEQFF. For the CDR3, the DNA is TGTGCCAGCAGCTTAGATGCGGGAGGGCCCTATGAGCAGTTCTTC.

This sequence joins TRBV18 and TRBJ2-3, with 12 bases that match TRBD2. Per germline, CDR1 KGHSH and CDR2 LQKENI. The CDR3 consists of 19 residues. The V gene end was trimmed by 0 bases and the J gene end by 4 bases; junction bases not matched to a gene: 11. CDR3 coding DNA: TGTGCCAGCTCACCACCTTATTCGCTAGCGGGAGGGAAGCCAGATACGCAGTATTTT. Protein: CASSPPYSLAGGKPDTQYF.